The text below deals with one T cell receptor (beta chain). How the authors handled the data: Counts of nucleated cells, estimated from reference gene primer amplification, were obtained. Profiled with immunoSEQ multiplex PCR; TCRdb holds only in-frame clones, not every one. V and J calls plus clone size are reproduced from that table; the DNA served to infer D and trimming. The sample holds about 200,000 clones; roughly 86% are singletons and the top ten take around 1.5%. The data were taken from a study of blood T cell repertoires in COVID-19. Study background: Samples taken during acute and convalescent COVID-19 were collected in the United States, Italy and Spain. Sources were T cells, B-cell-depleted T cells, or PBMCs; the material itself was cDNA or gDNA.

This CDR3 has 15 amino acids. The V gene lost 0 bases and the J gene lost 7 bases, with 12 bases spanning the gap. Per germline, CDR1 MGHRA and CDR2 YSYEKL. This sequence joins TRBV4-1 and TRBJ1-4; D possibly corresponds to TRBD1 (6 bases). The sample comprised peripheral blood. This receptor was taken from a man younger than 35 with active or convalescent COVID-19. In DNA, the CDR3 is TGCGCCAGCAGCCAAGATGTGGGGGGGCTTGAAAAACTGTTTTTT. Translating gives CASSQDVGGLEKLFF.